This paragraph reports one T cell receptor beta chain. Adults of Caucasian background living in Nashville, Tennessee made up all donors. At a deep level, the assay was run. Unsorted PBMC replicate PCRs used 300 ng DNA, 30,000 to 35,000 T cell genomes. Using immunoSEQ multiplex PCR, the repertoire was profiled, and TCRdb retains in-frame clones only, with some absent. The table has about half a million clones, about four fifths seen once. Germline V gene data show CDR1 as SQVTM and CDR2 as ANQGSEA. Unmatched junction bases numbered 9, after V lost 7 bases and J lost 2 bases. The CDR3 totals 17 residues. The sample is drawn from a study of shared clonotypes between healthy human individuals.

The TCR originated in a woman aged 40 to 49 in good health. Some clones in this sample may be carry-over from other donors' samples. Sequencing was done on a sample of PBMCs. V is TRBV29-1 and J is TRBJ2-3; TRBD2 matches at 16 bases. Written as DNA, the CDR3 is TGCAGCGCTTCCGGGACTAGCGGGAGGGCGTTCACAGATACGCAGTATTTT. It encodes CSASGTSGRAFTDTQYF.